This TCR beta chain was identified in a study of shared clonotypes between healthy human individuals. Germline-derived CDR1 and CDR2 are LGHNA and YNFKEQ. V lost 0 bases and J 5 bases, leaving 16 bases between the germline ends. There are 16 residues in the CDR3. Repertoires were generated with immunoSEQ multiplex PCR, while TCRdb's copy carries only in-frame clones and drops some. The sample carries 1,100,000 or so clones, roughly 74% recorded once. The V call is TRBV4-2, the J call TRBJ1-2; D is perhaps TRBD1 (6 bases). The sequence came from a man aged 18 to 35 in good health. Some clones in this sample may be carry-over from other donors' samples. The sequencing sample was made of memory CD4+ T cells from PBMCs. Subset given: CD45RA-negative fraction. The DNA for the CDR3 is TGTGCCAGCAGCCAAGATGGGGGGGCGGCGGGTTATGGCTACACCTTC. Its translation: CASSQDGGAAGYGYTF.